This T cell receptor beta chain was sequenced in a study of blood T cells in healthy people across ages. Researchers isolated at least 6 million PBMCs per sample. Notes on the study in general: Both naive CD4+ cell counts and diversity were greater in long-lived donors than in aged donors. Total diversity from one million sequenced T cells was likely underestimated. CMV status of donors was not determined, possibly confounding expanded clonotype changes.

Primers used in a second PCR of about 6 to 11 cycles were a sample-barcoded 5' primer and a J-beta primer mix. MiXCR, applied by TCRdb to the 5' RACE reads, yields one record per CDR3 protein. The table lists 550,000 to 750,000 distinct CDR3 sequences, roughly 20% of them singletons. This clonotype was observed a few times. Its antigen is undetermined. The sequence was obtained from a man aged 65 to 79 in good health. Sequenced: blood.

In DNA form, the CDR3 reads TGCGCCAGCAGCTTTTCCGGACAGAAAAATGAAAAACTGTTTTTT. This gives the protein CASSFSGQKNEKLFF. The rearrangement links TRBV5-1 to TRBJ1-4; D might be TRBD1 (6 bases). Trimming removed 2 bases at V and 5 bases at J, with 13 bases between. From germline, CDR1 is SGHRS and CDR2 YFSETQ. There are 15 residues in the CDR3.